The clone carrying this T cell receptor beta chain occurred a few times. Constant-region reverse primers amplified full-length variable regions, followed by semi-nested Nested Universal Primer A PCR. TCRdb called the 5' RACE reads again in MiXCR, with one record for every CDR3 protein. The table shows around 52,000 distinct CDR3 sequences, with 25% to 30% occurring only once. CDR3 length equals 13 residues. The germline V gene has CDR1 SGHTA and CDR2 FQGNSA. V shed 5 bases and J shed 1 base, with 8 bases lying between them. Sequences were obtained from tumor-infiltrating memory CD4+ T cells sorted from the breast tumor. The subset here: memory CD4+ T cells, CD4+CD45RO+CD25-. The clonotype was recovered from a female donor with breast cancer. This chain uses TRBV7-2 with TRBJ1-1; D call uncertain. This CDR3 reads CASSPAWNTEAFF. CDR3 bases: TGTGCCAGCAGCCCGGCCTGGAACACTGAAGCTTTCTTT.